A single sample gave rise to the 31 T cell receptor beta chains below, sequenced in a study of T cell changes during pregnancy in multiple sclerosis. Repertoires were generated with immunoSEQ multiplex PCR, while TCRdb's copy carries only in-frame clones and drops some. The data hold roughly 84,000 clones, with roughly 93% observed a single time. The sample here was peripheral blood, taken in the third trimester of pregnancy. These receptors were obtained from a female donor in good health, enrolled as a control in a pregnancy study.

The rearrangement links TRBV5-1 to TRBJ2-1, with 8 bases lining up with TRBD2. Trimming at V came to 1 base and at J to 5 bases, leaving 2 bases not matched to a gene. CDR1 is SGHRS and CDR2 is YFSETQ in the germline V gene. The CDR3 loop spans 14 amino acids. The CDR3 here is CASSLTSGHNEQFF. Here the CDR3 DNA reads TGCGCCAGCAGCTTGACTAGCGGACACAATGAGCAGTTCTTC.

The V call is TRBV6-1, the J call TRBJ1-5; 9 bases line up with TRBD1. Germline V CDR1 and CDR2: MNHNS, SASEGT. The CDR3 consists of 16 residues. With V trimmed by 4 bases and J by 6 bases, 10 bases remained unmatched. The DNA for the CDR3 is TGTGCCAGCAGTGGGGGACAGGGCGGTCGGAGTCAGCCCCAGCATTTT. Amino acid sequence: CASSGGQGGRSQPQHF.

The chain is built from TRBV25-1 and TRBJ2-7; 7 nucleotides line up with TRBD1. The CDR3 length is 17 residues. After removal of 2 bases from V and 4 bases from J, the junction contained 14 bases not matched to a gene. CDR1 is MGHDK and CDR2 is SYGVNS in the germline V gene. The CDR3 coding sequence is TGTGCCAGCAGTGAACCCGGTTCCGGGACAGATCGATACGAGCAGTACTTC. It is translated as CASSEPGSGTDRYEQYF.

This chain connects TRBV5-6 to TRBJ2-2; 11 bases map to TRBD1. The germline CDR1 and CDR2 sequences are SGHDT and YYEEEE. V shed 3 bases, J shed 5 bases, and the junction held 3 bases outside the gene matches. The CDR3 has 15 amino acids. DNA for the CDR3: TGTGCCAGCAGCTGGGGACAGGGGGTAACCGGGGAGCTGTTTTTT. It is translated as CASSWGQGVTGELFF.

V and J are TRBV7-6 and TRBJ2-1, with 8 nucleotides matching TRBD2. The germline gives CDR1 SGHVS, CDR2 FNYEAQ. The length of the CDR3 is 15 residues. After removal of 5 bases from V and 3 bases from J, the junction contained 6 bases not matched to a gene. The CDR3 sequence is CASSSGTSVYNEQFF. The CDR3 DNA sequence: TGTGCCAGCAGCAGCGGGACTAGTGTCTACAATGAGCAGTTCTTC.

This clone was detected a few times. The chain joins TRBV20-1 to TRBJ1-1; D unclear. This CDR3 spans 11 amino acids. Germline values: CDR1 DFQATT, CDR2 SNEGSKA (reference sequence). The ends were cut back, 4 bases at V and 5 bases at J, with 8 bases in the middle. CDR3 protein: CSATRATEAFF. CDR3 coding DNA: TGCAGTGCTACCCGAGCGACTGAAGCTTTCTTT.

The CDR3 protein is CASSPSSPNTGELFF. DNA of the CDR3: TGTGCCAGCAGCCCAAGTAGCCCGAACACCGGGGAGCTGTTTTTT. The gene calls are TRBV7-9 and TRBJ2-2; D gene uncertain. V lost 5 bases to trimming and J lost 0 bases, with 10 bases between them. The germline V gene has CDR1 SEHNR and CDR2 FQNEAQ (reference sequence). The CDR3 consists of 15 residues.

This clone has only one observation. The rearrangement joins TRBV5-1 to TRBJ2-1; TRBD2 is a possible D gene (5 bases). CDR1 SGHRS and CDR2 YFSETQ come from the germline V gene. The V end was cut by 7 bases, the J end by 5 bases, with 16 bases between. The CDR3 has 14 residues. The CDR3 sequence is CASGRISENNEQFF. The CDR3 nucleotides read TGCGCCAGCGGCCGTATTAGCGAGAACAATGAGCAGTTCTTC.

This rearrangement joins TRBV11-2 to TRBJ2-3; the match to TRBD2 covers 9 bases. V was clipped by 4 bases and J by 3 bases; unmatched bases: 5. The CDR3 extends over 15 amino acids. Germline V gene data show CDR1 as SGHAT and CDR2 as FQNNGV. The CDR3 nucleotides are TGTGCCAGCAGCTCCTTAGCGGGGGCGACAGATACGCAGTATTTT. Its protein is CASSSLAGATDTQYF.

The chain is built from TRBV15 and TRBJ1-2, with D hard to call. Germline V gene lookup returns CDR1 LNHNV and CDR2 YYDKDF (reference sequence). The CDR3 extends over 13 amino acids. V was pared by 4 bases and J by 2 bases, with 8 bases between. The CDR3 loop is CATSTTQNYGYTF. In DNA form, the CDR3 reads TGTGCCACCAGCACCACACAGAACTATGGCTACACCTTC.

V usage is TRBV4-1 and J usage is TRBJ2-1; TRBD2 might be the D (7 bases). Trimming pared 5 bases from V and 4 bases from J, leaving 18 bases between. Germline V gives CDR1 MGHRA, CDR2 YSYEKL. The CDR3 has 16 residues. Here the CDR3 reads CASSEGGGRGYNEQFF. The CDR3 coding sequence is TGCGCCAGCAGCGAAGGGGGAGGGCGAGGATACAATGAGCAGTTCTTC.

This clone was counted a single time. CDR3 in amino acids: CASRVLGQGGFFEAFF. The CDR3 region has the DNA TGTGCCAGCAGGGTGTTGGGACAGGGGGGTTTCTTTGAAGCTTTCTTT. The chain uses TRBV27 and TRBJ1-1, with TRBD1 identical over 11 bases. Looked up from germline, CDR1 is MNHEY and CDR2 is SMNVEV (reference sequence). This CDR3 comprises 16 residues. Trimming cost V 6 bases and J 7 bases; bases outside gene matches: 13.

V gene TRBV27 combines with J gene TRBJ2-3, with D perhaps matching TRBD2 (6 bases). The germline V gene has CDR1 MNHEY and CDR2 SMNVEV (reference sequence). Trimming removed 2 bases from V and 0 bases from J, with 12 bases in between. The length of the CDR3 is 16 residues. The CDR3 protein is CASSLEGGGSTDTQYF. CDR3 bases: TGTGCCAGCAGTTTAGAAGGCGGAGGGAGCACAGATACGCAGTATTTT.

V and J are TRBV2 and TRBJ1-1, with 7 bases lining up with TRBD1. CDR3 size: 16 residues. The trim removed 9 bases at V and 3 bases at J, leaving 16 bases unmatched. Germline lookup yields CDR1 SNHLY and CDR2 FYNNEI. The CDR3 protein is CARAGPGGGMDTEAFF. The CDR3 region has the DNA TGTGCCAGGGCCGGCCCAGGAGGGGGCATGGACACTGAAGCTTTCTTT.

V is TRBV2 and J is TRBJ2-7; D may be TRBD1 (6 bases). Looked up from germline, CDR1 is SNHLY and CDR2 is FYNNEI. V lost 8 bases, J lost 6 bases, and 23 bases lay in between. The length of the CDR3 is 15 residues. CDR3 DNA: TGTGCCAGCGCCGGAGTGGCAGGGGAAACGTCCGAGCAGTACTTC. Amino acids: CASAGVAGETSEQYF.

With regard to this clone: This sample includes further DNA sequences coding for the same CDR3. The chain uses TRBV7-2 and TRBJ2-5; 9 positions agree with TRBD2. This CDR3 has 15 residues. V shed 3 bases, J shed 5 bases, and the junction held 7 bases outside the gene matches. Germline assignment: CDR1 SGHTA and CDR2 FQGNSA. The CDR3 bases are TGTGCCAGCAGCTTTAGCGGGAGATTCTGGGAGACCCAGTACTTC. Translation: CASSFSGRFWETQYF.

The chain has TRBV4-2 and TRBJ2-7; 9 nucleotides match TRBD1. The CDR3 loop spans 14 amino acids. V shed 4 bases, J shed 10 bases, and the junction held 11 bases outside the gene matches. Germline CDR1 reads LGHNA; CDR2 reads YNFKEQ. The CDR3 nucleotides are TGTGCCAGCAGCCGTGGGACAGGGACTAAAAACCAGTACTTC. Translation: CASSRGTGTKNQYF.

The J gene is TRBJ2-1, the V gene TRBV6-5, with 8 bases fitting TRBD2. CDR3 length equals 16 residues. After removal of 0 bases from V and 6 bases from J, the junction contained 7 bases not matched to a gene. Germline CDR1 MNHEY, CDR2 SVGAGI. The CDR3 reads CASSYSVAGGPNEQFF. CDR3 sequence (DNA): TGTGCCAGCAGTTACTCGGTCGCGGGAGGCCCCAATGAGCAGTTCTTC.

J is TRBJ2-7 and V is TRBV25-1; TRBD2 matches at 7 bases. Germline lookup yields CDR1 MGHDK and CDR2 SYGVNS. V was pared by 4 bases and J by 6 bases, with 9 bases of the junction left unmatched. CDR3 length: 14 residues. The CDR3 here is CASSATSVSREQYF. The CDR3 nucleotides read TGTGCCAGCAGTGCCACTAGCGTAAGCCGCGAGCAGTACTTC.

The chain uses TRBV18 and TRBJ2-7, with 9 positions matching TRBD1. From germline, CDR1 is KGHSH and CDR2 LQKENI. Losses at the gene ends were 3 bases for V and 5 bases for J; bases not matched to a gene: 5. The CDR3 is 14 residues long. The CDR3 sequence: CASSPGQGGHEQYF. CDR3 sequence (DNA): TGTGCCAGCTCACCGGGACAGGGTGGGCACGAGCAGTACTTC.

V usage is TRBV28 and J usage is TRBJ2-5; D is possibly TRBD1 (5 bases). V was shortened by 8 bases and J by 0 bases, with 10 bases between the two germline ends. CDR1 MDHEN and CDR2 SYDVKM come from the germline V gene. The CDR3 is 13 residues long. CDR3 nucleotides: TGTGCCAGCCTTCCAGGGCACCAAGAGACCCAGTACTTC. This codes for CASLPGHQETQYF.

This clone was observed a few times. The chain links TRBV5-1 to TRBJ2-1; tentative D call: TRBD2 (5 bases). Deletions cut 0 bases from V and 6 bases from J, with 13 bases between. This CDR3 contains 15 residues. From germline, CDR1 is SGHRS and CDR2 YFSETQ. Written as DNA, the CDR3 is TGCGCCAGCAGCTTGGGGAATAACCGGGGCAATGAGCAGTTCTTC. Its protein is CASSLGNNRGNEQFF.

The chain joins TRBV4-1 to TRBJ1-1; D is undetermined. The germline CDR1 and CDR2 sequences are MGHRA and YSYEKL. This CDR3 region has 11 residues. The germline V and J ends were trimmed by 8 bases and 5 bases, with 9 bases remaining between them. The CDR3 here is CASGGVTEAFF. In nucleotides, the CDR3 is TGCGCCAGCGGCGGGGTAACTGAAGCTTTCTTT.

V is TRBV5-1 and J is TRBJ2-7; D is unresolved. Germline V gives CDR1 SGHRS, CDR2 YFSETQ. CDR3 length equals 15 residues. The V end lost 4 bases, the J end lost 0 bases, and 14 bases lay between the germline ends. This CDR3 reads CASSVDDFGSYEQYF. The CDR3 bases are TGCGCCAGCAGCGTGGACGATTTCGGCTCCTACGAGCAGTACTTC.

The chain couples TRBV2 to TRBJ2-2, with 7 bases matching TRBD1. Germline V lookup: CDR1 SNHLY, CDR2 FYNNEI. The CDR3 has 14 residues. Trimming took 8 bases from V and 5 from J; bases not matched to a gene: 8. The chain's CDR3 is CASFRQGETGELFF. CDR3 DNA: TGTGCCAGCTTCCGACAGGGTGAAACCGGGGAGCTGTTTTTT.

CDR3 sequence (DNA): TGTGGCACCCGGCTGGGGCCGCCGAACACTGAAGCTTTCTTT. Its protein is CGTRLGPPNTEAFF. The chain recombines TRBV6-1 with TRBJ1-1, with a tentative D call TRBD1 (5 bases). Germline V gene lookup returns CDR1 MNHNS and CDR2 SASEGT. The CDR3 loop spans 14 amino acids.

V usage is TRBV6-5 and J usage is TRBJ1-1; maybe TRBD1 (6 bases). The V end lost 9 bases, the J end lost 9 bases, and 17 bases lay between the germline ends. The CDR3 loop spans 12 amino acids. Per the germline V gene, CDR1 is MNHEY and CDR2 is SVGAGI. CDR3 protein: CASNAGTSKAFF. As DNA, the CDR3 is TGTGCCAGTAACGCCGGGACATCGAAAGCTTTCTTT.

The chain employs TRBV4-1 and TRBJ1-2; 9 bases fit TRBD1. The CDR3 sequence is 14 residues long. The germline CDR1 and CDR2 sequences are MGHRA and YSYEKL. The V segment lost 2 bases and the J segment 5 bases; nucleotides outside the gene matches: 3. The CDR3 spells CASSQTGTGYGYTF. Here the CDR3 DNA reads TGCGCCAGCAGCCAAACCGGGACAGGGTATGGCTACACCTTC.

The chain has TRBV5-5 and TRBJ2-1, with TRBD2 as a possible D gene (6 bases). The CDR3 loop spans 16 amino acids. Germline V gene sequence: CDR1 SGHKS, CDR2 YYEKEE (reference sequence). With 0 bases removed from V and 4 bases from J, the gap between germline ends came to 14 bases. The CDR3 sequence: CASSLEPGARYNEQFF. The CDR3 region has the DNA TGTGCCAGCAGCTTGGAGCCGGGAGCGCGGTACAATGAGCAGTTCTTC.

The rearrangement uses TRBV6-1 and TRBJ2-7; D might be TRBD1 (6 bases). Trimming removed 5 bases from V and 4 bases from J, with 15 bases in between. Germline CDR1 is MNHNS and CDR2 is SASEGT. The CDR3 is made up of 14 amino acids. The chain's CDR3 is CASSPQGIAYEQYF. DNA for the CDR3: TGTGCCAGCAGTCCCCAGGGGATCGCGTACGAGCAGTACTTC.

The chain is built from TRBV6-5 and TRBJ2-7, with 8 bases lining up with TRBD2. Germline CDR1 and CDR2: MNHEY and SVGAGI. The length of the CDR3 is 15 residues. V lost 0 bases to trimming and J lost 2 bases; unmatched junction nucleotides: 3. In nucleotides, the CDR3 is TGTGCCAGCAGTTACTCGACTAGCGACGCCTACGAGCAGTACTTC. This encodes CASSYSTSDAYEQYF.